This entry lists 32 T cell receptor beta chains sequenced from one sample in a study of T cells after yellow fever vaccination. TCRdb reanalysed the 5' RACE reads using MiXCR and keeps one entry per CDR3 protein. Of some 350,000 distinct CDR3 sequences listed, about 6.2% were seen once; the top ten hold about 15%. The specimen comprised PBMCs, sampled 5 days after the yellow fever booster vaccination. All receptors come from a young man who received the YFV17D yellow fever vaccine.

This clonotype has a handful of counts. The rearrangement joins TRBV5-1 to TRBJ2-1, with 15 bases that match TRBD2. CDR1 and CDR2 (germline): SGHRS, YFSETQ. Trimming at V came to 2 bases and at J to 5 bases, leaving 8 bases not matched to a gene. This CDR3 has 18 residues. The CDR3 here is CASSFGRTSGGGHNEQFF. The CDR3 DNA reads TGCGCCAGCAGCTTCGGCAGGACTAGCGGGGGGGGACACAATGAGCAGTTCTTC.

This clonotype was seen a handful of times. The CDR3 reads CASSSEGPREQYF. CDR3 DNA: TGCGCCAGCAGCTCCGAGGGTCCGAGGGAGCAGTACTTC. The chain carries TRBV5-1 and TRBJ2-7; the D gene is possibly TRBD2 (5 bases). Germline V lookup: CDR1 SGHRS, CDR2 YFSETQ. V was shortened by 3 bases and J by 7 bases, with 14 bases between the two germline ends. This CDR3 contains 13 residues.

This sequence joins TRBV4-3 and TRBJ2-5; D may correspond to TRBD1 or TRBD2 (5 bases each). The CDR3 runs 16 residues. In germline, CDR1 is LGHNA, CDR2 YSLEER. V gave up 1 base and J gave up 4 bases, with 16 bases separating them. CDR3 region: CASSQGNSRGRETQYF. The CDR3 region has the DNA TGCGCCAGCAGCCAAGGTAACAGCCGGGGACGAGAGACCCAGTACTTC.

For the CDR3, the DNA is TGCAGTGCTAGAGTCTTCCTAGCCGATGAGCAGTTCTTC. Translated: CSARVFLADEQFF. V usage is TRBV20-1 and J usage is TRBJ2-1; tentative D call: TRBD2 (5 bases). Germline CDR1 DFQATT, CDR2 SNEGSKA (reference sequence). V was trimmed by 1 base and J by 8 bases, leaving 12 bases between them. The CDR3 sequence is 13 residues long.

This chain joins TRBV28 and TRBJ1-1, with 7 bases identical to TRBD1. Germline CDR1 is MDHEN and CDR2 is SYDVKM. The length of the CDR3 is 12 residues. V gave up 5 bases and J gave up 9 bases; unmatched junction bases: 6. The CDR3 loop is CASSPPGQKAFF. Written as DNA, the CDR3 is TGTGCCAGCAGTCCCCCGGGACAGAAAGCTTTCTTT.

The chain carries TRBV20-1 and TRBJ2-7; 7 bases match TRBD2. The V and J ends lost 3 bases and 6 bases, in that order; junction bases with no gene match: 8. This CDR3 has 13 residues. Germline V gives CDR1 DFQATT, CDR2 SNEGSKA (reference sequence). CDR3 sequence: CSASPGRGSEQYF. CDR3 coding DNA: TGCAGTGCTAGCCCAGGGAGGGGCAGCGAGCAGTACTTC.

This clonotype came up many times. The DNA for the CDR3 is TGCGCCAGCAGCTCCTCGGCCCCGAGCGAGGAGACCCAGTACTTC. Protein product: CASSSSAPSEETQYF. The chain is built from TRBV5-1 and TRBJ2-5, with D uncertain. Germline CDR1 SGHRS, CDR2 YFSETQ. With 3 bases removed from V and 5 bases from J, the gap between germline ends came to 17 bases. CDR3 length: 15 residues.

For the CDR3, the DNA is TGCAGCGTTGCAGGGGAGGGATCTGGGGCCAACGTCCTGACTTTC. Translating gives CSVAGEGSGANVLTF. The gene calls are TRBV29-1 and TRBJ2-6; TRBD2 is a possible D gene (7 bases). The CDR3 extends over 15 amino acids. Germline V CDR1 and CDR2: SQVTM, ANQGSEA. V was shortened by 4 bases and J by 1 base, with 11 bases between the two germline ends.

This clonotype has only a few counts. The chain uses TRBV18 and TRBJ2-2; no firm D call. Germline V gene lookup returns CDR1 KGHSH and CDR2 LQKENI. The CDR3 consists of 12 residues. Between the trimmed V and J ends, which lost 2 bases and 7 bases, there was a span of 5 bases. CDR3 nucleotides: TGTGCCAGCTCACCAGAAGTCGGGGAGCTGTTTTTT. Protein: CASSPEVGELFF.

The chain combines TRBV29-1 with TRBJ2-2, with TRBD1 matching over 8 bases. The CDR3 sequence is 14 residues long. Germline CDR1 reads SQVTM; CDR2 reads ANQGSEA. Unmatched junction bases numbered 9, after V lost 7 bases and J lost 5 bases. The CDR3 loop reads CSATDRVWTGELFF. The CDR3 DNA sequence: TGCAGCGCTACGGACAGGGTTTGGACCGGGGAGCTGTTTTTT.

There are a few counts of this clonotype. The CDR3 region has the DNA TGTGCCAGCAGTTCCCCCTACCAGCGGGAGCTGTTTTTT. This sequence encodes CASSSPYQRELFF. The rearrangement links TRBV27 to TRBJ2-2; D is unclear. The germline V and J ends were trimmed by 4 bases and 9 bases, with 12 bases remaining between them. The CDR3 is made up of 13 amino acids. Germline V gives CDR1 MNHEY, CDR2 SMNVEV (reference sequence).

This clonotype was seen at least ten times. V is TRBV6-2 or TRBV6-3 and J is TRBJ2-1, with 8 bases aligning to TRBD2. Looked up from germline, CDR1 is MNHEY and CDR2 is SVGEGT. The length of the CDR3 is 14 residues. The junction had 3 bases not matched to a gene; V was cut back by 4 bases and J by 4 bases. The CDR3 reads CASSWTSSYNEQFF. CDR3 sequence (DNA): TGTGCCAGCAGTTGGACTAGCAGTTACAATGAGCAGTTCTTC.

This clonotype was detected only a few times. The chain is built from TRBV19 and TRBJ1-5, with D perhaps matching TRBD1 (6 bases). The CDR3 has 17 residues. Germline V gene data show CDR1 as LNHDA and CDR2 as SQIVND (reference sequence). The V end lost 3 bases, the J end lost 6 bases, and 21 bases lay between the germline ends. CDR3 residues: CASSMRGGRTLGQPQHF. The CDR3 DNA is TGTGCCAGTAGTATGCGGGGGGGCCGGACCTTGGGTCAGCCCCAGCATTTT.

This clonotype was seen only a few times. The J gene is TRBJ1-6, the V gene TRBV20-1; tentatively, D is TRBD1 (6 bases). The length of the CDR3 is 13 residues. Looked up from germline, CDR1 is DFQATT and CDR2 is SNEGSKA (reference sequence). The V gene lost 3 bases and the J gene lost 9 bases, with 12 bases spanning the gap. CDR3: CSARAGDGSPLHF. Here the CDR3 DNA reads TGCAGTGCTAGGGCAGGGGATGGTTCACCCCTCCACTTT.

This clonotype was recorded many times. The chain links TRBV6-4 to TRBJ2-1; 13 bases are a match to TRBD2. The germline V gene has CDR1 MRHNA and CDR2 SNTAGT. This CDR3 comprises 15 residues. Unmatched junction bases numbered 5, after V lost 6 bases and J lost 6 bases. CDR3: CASRRTSGSLNEQFF. CDR3 DNA sequence: TGTGCCAGCAGACGGACTAGCGGGAGCCTCAATGAGCAGTTCTTC.

This clonotype was counted at least ten times. The chain links TRBV20-1 to TRBJ2-1; D possibly corresponds to TRBD1 (5 bases). The CDR3 runs 15 residues. V was pared by 6 bases and J by 9 bases, with 24 bases between. Germline CDR1 DFQATT, CDR2 SNEGSKA (reference sequence). CDR3 DNA: TGCAGTGCAAACCCGCCAGGGCTTAGTTTGAGTGAGCAGTTCTTC. Its protein product is CSANPPGLSLSEQFF.

This clonotype was counted a few times. This chain uses TRBV11-2 with TRBJ2-3; unclear D gene. The CDR3 has 13 residues. Trimming took off 1 base at V and 8 bases at J, with 10 bases between the two ends. Looked up from germline, CDR1 is SGHAT and CDR2 is FQNNGV. The CDR3 DNA sequence: TGTGCCAGCAGCTTAGGATTGGTGGGTACGCAGTATTTT. Its translation: CASSLGLVGTQYF.

This clonotype has a count of ten or more. The chain couples TRBV12-3 or TRBV12-4 to TRBJ1-4; D unclear. V dropped 3 bases and J dropped 0 bases, with 5 bases sitting between them. The CDR3 spans 14 residues. The CDR3 bases are TGTGCCAGCAGTTTGGGGACAACTAATGAAAAACTGTTTTTT. Translated: CASSLGTTNEKLFF.

The J gene is TRBJ2-7, the V gene TRBV5-1, with 10 bases lining up with TRBD2. This CDR3 is built from 15 residues. Losses at the gene ends were 3 bases for V and 2 bases for J; bases not matched to a gene: 5. Germline loops: CDR1 SGHRS, CDR2 YFSETQ. Written as DNA, the CDR3 is TGCGCCAGCAGCTCAAGGACTAGCGGAGCCTACGAGCAGTACTTC. Translated: CASSSRTSGAYEQYF. Full variable domain (remainder filled in from reference TRBV5-1 and TRBJ2-7): KAGVTQTPRYLIKTRGQQVTLSCSPISGHRSVSWYQQTPGQGLQFLFEYFSETQRNKGNFPGRFSGRQFSNSRSEMNVSTLELGDSALYLCASSSRTSGAYEQYFGPGTRLTVT.

Ten or more counts support this clonotype. Here the CDR3 reads CSVVTSGGETQYF. The CDR3 region has the DNA TGCAGCGTTGTAACTAGCGGAGGGGAGACCCAGTACTTC. The chain joins TRBV29-1 to TRBJ2-5; 8 positions match TRBD2. The trim removed 4 bases at V and 5 bases at J, leaving 6 bases unmatched. Germline V gene data show CDR1 as SQVTM and CDR2 as ANQGSEA. The length of the CDR3 is 13 residues.

The chain is built from TRBV7-8 and TRBJ2-7; TRBD2 matches 15 bases. Trimming at V came to 5 bases and at J to 6 bases, leaving 14 bases not matched to a gene. Germline-derived CDR1 and CDR2 are SGHVS and FQNEAQ. The CDR3 totals 18 residues. The CDR3: CASSLPGLAGGRVGEQYF. In nucleotides, the CDR3 is TGTGCCAGCAGCCTACCGGGACTAGCGGGAGGCCGCGTGGGCGAGCAGTACTTC.

This clonotype was counted at least ten times. The rearrangement uses TRBV5-1 and TRBJ2-1; D remains unclear. Trimming removed 5 bases at V and 4 bases at J, with 16 bases between. Per germline, CDR1 SGHRS and CDR2 YFSETQ. The CDR3 is 15 amino acids. The CDR3 loop reads CASRHGGEVYNEQFF. CDR3 sequence (DNA): TGCGCCAGCAGGCACGGCGGAGAAGTATACAATGAGCAGTTCTTC.

This clonotype was counted at least ten times. The genes are TRBV28 and TRBJ2-5, with 12 positions matching TRBD1. CDR1 MDHEN and CDR2 SYDVKM come from the germline V gene. The CDR3 sequence is 15 residues long. The V segment lost 8 bases and the J segment 5 bases; nucleotides outside the gene matches: 9. CDR3 sequence reads: CASGAGTGGVETQYF. CDR3 in DNA: TGTGCCAGCGGAGCCGGGACAGGGGGCGTGGAGACCCAGTACTTC.

The chain is built from TRBV5-6 and TRBJ2-3, with D possibly being TRBD2 (7 bases). CDR1 and CDR2 (germline): SGHDT, YYEEEE. CDR3 length: 15 residues. Trimming removed 4 bases from V and 2 bases from J, with 14 bases in between. CDR3 DNA sequence: TGTGCCAGCAGCCCCATGGCGGGGGCCACAGATACGCAGTATTTT. Encoded protein: CASSPMAGATDTQYF.

This sequence joins TRBV29-1 and TRBJ2-4; D is perhaps TRBD2 (5 bases). V gave up 0 bases and J gave up 0 bases, with 9 bases separating them. The germline CDR1 and CDR2 sequences are SQVTM and ANQGSEA. The CDR3 runs to 15 residues. The CDR3 bases are TGCAGCGTTGAAGAGACTATAGGAGCCAAAAACATTCAGTACTTC. This encodes CSVEETIGAKNIQYF.

The chain joins TRBV30 to TRBJ2-7; 8 positions match TRBD2. V gave up 2 bases and J gave up 4 bases; unmatched junction bases: 16. Per the germline V gene, CDR1 is GTSNPN and CDR2 is SVGIG (reference sequence). The CDR3 is 17 residues long. CDR3 DNA sequence: TGTGCCTGGAGTTCTAGGAGGAGCGGGAGATCGGGGTACGAGCAGTACTTC. Translated: CAWSSRRSGRSGYEQYF. Full variable domain (rest looked up from reference TRBV30 and TRBJ2-7): SQTIHQWPATLVQPVGSPLSLECTVEGTSNPNLYWYRQAAGRGLQLLFYSVGIGQISSEVPQNLSASRPQDRQFILSSKKLLLSDSGFYLCAWSSRRSGRSGYEQYFGPGTRLTVT.

This clonotype has only a few counts. The rearrangement joins TRBV10-3 to TRBJ2-5; D remains unclear. V lost 8 bases, J lost 0 bases, and 22 bases lay in between. This CDR3 is built from 17 residues. The germline V gene encodes CDR1 ENHRY and CDR2 SYGVKD. In nucleotides, the CDR3 is TGTGCCATCGGCGCCAGAACATCTGGAAGGGACCAAGAGACCCAGTACTTC. It translates to CAIGARTSGRDQETQYF.

This clonotype appeared many times. The chain has TRBV7-6 and TRBJ2-2; D is unresolved. CDR3 length: 13 residues. The germline V and J ends were trimmed by 8 bases and 0 bases, with 7 bases remaining between them. Germline CDR1 and CDR2: SGHVS and FNYEAQ. The CDR3 region has the DNA TGTGCCAGCGGTGACTCGAACACCGGGGAGCTGTTTTTT. This gives the protein CASGDSNTGELFF.

In this sample, this clonotype turned up many times. The J gene is TRBJ2-5, the V gene TRBV12-3 or TRBV12-4; no reliable D call. Between the trimmed V and J ends, which lost 3 bases and 2 bases, there was a span of 7 bases. This CDR3 spans 13 amino acids. CDR3 residues: CASSFSEQETQYF. The CDR3 nucleotides are TGTGCCAGCAGTTTCTCCGAGCAAGAGACCCAGTACTTC.

This clonotype was detected ten times or more. The rearrangement joins TRBV18 to TRBJ2-7, with D perhaps TRBD2 (6 bases). This CDR3 contains 13 residues. The V end lost 3 bases, the J end lost 5 bases, and 11 bases lay between the germline ends. CDR1 is KGHSH and CDR2 is LQKENI in the germline V gene. The DNA for the CDR3 is TGTGCCAGCTCACCCTCCAGGGAGGACGAGCAGTACTTC. This encodes CASSPSREDEQYF.

Ten or more counts support this clonotype. J is TRBJ2-7 and V is TRBV5-6; the D is unclear. Germline V gene sequence: CDR1 SGHDT, CDR2 YYEEEE. The CDR3 extends over 11 amino acids. Trimming removed 0 bases at V and 5 bases at J, with 3 bases between. CDR3 in DNA: TGTGCCAGCAGCTTGGCCAACGAGCAGTACTTC. The encoded protein is CASSLANEQYF.

The gene calls are TRBV18 and TRBJ2-7; 8 nucleotides match TRBD1. The V and J ends lost 4 bases and 6 bases, in that order; junction bases with no gene match: 14. The CDR3 has 16 residues. The germline gives CDR1 KGHSH, CDR2 LQKENI. The CDR3 spells CASSQDRGIGHFEQYF. CDR3 sequence (DNA): TGTGCCAGCTCACAAGACAGGGGCATAGGACACTTCGAGCAGTACTTC.